This T cell receptor (beta chain) originates from a study of prognosis after radiotherapy for stage I lung cancer. The TCR beta CDR3 region was amplified from genomic DNA, with two rounds of multiplex PCR being used for the amplification. The authors ran first-round PCR with primers specific to each TRBV and TRBJ gene. TCRdb fed the multiplex PCR reads into MiXCR, producing one record per CDR3 protein. The data hold some 35,000 distinct CDR3 sequences, with more than 30% observed a single time. V was cut by 4 bases and J by 2 bases, with 14 bases left in between. In germline, CDR1 is GTSNPN, CDR2 SVGIG (reference sequence). The CDR3 has 14 residues.

J is TRBJ1-2 and V is TRBV30, with D possibly matching TRBD1 (5 bases). The receptor was isolated from a donor over 45 with non-small cell lung cancer. Material: PBMCs, obtained before or after stereotactic body radiation therapy (not recorded which). CDR3 sequence: CAWIAPGLNYGYTF. In nucleotides, the CDR3 is TGTGCCTGGATTGCCCCGGGACTGAACTATGGCTACACCTTC. Full variable domain (outside the CDR3, taken from reference TRBV30 and TRBJ1-2): SQTIHQWPATLVQPVGSPLSLECTVEGTSNPNLYWYRQAAGRGLQLLFYSVGIGQISSEVPQNLSASRPQDRQFILSSKKLLLSDSGFYLCAWIAPGLNYGYTFGSGTRLTVV.